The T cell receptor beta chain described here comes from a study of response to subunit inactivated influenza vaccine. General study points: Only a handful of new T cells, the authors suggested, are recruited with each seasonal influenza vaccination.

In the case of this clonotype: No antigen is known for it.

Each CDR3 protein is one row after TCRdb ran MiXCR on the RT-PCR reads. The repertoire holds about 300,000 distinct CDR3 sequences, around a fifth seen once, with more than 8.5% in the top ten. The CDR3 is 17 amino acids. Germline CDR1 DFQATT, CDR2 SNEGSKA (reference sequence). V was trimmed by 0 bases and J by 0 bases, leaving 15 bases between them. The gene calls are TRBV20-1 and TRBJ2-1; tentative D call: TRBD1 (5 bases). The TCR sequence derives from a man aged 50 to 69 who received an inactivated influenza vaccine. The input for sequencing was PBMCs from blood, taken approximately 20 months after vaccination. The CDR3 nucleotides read TGCAGTGCTAGAGATGTGAGAACAGGTAGCTCCTACAATGAGCAGTTCTTC. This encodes CSARDVRTGSSYNEQFF.